This T cell receptor (beta chain) comes out of a study of cytomegalovirus exposure and HLA in healthy donors. Broader study findings: Using the classifier, cytomegalovirus status was reportedly diagnosed with high specificity and sensitivity. There were approximately 150 TCR beta chains listed as cytomegalovirus-associated.

Notes on this clone: What it binds is unknown.

The germline CDR1 and CDR2 sequences are SQVTM and ANQGSEA. V gave up 7 bases and J gave up 0 bases, with 9 bases separating them. CDR3 length: 12 amino acids. Donors were drawn from the approximately 120-subject validation cohort, separate from the approximately 670-subject first cohort. Here immunoSEQ multiplex PCR was the method, and the copy in TCRdb shows in-frame clones only, minus some. This sample has about 150,000 clones; 88% occur once, and the top ten carry 2.5% to 3.5%. The clonotype comes from a man aged 18-30 years in good health and CMV-seronegative. The V and J genes are TRBV29-1 and TRBJ2-5; D possibly corresponds to TRBD2 (7 bases). The specimen was PBMCs. This CDR3 reads CSGGGDQETQYF. As DNA, the CDR3 is TGCAGCGGAGGGGGGGACCAAGAGACCCAGTACTTC.